The clone carrying this T cell receptor (beta chain) was counted a few times. What it binds is unknown. CDR1 is SGHAT, CDR2 FQDESV, per germline (reference sequence). This CDR3 is built from 21 residues. Between the trimmed V and J ends, which lost 3 bases and 4 bases, there was a span of 33 bases. This sample is drawn from a study of identical twins. Study-level results: In zero-insertion analyses, partial confounding could arise from invariant MAIT and iNKT cells.

TCRdb reprocessed the 5' RACE reads with MiXCR, giving one entry per CDR3 protein. This sample has about 720,000 distinct CDR3 sequences, with 8.5% to 9.5% found just once. This sample also belongs to another study, concerning yellow fever vaccine responses in identical twins.

The genes are TRBV11-1 and TRBJ2-5; possibly TRBD1 or TRBD2 for D (5 bases each). Sequencing was done on a sample of PBMCs. The TCR sequence derives from a woman between 18 and 29 years old in good health. The CDR3 sequence is CASSFQPPGTTLLYSRETQYF. The DNA of the CDR3 is TGTGCCAGCAGCTTCCAACCGCCAGGGACGACCCTACTCTATAGCAGAGAGACCCAGTACTTC. The entire variable domain, with the rest obtained from reference TRBV11-1 and TRBJ2-5, is as follows: EAEVAQSPRYKITEKSQAVAFWCDPISGHATLYWYRQILGQGPELLVQFQDESVVDDSQLPKDRFSAERLKGVDSTLKIQPAELGDSAMYLCASSFQPPGTTLLYSRETQYFGPGTRLLVL.